Listed here is a single T cell receptor beta chain. One Seattle source followed patients from active infection through their disease course. The data derive from a study of blood T cell repertoires in COVID-19. On the study more broadly: COVID-19 samples, acute and convalescent, were from the United States, Italy and Spain. T cells, B-cell-depleted T cells, or PBMCs provided the cDNA or gDNA that served as material.

Per the authors' pipeline: Reference gene primer amplification in the assay estimated nucleated cell counts. The repertoire was sequenced with immunoSEQ multiplex PCR; TCRdb's copy has only in-frame clones and lacks some. V and J calls and clone size come straight from that table; D and trimming were deduced from the DNA. The sample includes under 400,000 clones, about 87% of them seen just once. V gave up 5 bases and J gave up 3 bases, with 13 bases separating them. Germline CDR1 and CDR2: SEHNR and FQNEAQ (reference sequence). The CDR3 is 14 residues long. The TCR originated in a woman aged 25 to 45 with COVID-19, enrolled during active disease. Sequencing input: peripheral blood. V gene TRBV7-9 combines with J gene TRBJ1-1; a weak D match, TRBD1 (6 bases). CDR3 coding DNA: TGTGCCAGCAGCCTAACCGGACAGTACACTGAAGCTTTCTTT. Translating gives CASSLTGQYTEAFF. The full variable domain, rest sourced from reference TRBV7-9 and TRBJ1-1, is DTGVSQNPRHKITKRGQNVTFRCDPISEHNRLYWYRQTLGQGPEFLTYFQNEAQLEKSRLLSDRFSAERPKGSFSTLEIQRTEQGDSAMYLCASSLTGQYTEAFFGQGTRLTVV.